This TCR beta chain comes out of a study of PD-1 blockade in classical Hodgkin lymphoma. General study findings and limits: Baseline diversity was lower in partial responders and progressors than complete responders.

Time point defined: cycle 4 day 1 (C4D1), after five to seven weeks of nivolumab. Relapses following autologous stem cell transplantation were seen in all patients, with brentuximab vedotin exposure varying. Method: immunoSEQ multiplex PCR; TCRdb's copy keeps in-frame clones and lacks some. The profile shows 30,000 or so clones, around 80% of them singletons. Losses at the gene ends were 1 base for V and 3 bases for J; bases not matched to a gene: 9. This CDR3 contains 16 residues. Germline CDR1 SGHDN, CDR2 FVKESK. A note on this clone: Its antigen is still unknown.

The starting material was peripheral blood mononuclear cells (PBMCs), obtained before the fourth cycle of nivolumab. This receptor was taken from a human donor with classical Hodgkin lymphoma. The V gene is TRBV14, the J gene TRBJ2-7; 7 bases are shared with TRBD1. The CDR3 DNA follows: TGTGCCAGCAGCCAAGGAATGGGACAGAGAGACTACGAGCAGTACTTC. As protein: CASSQGMGQRDYEQYF. Looking up the rest from reference TRBV14 and TRBJ2-7 gives the full variable domain: EAGVTQFPSHSVIEKGQTVTLRCDPISGHDNLYWYRRVMGKEIKFLLHFVKESKQDESGMPNNRFLAERTGGTYSTLKVQPAELEDSGVYFCASSQGMGQRDYEQYFGPGTRLTVT.